The entry below gives a single T cell receptor beta chain sequence along with its context. This record belongs to a study of blood T cell repertoires in COVID-19. Study-wide context: Samples taken during acute and convalescent COVID-19 were collected in the United States, Italy and Spain. PBMCs, B-cell-depleted T cells, or T cells were the source of the cDNA or gDNA that made up the material.

Authors' data handling: How many nucleated cells were present was estimated from reference gene primer amplification. Repertoires were generated with immunoSEQ multiplex PCR, while TCRdb's copy carries only in-frame clones and drops some. V and J calls and clone size are as listed in that table; D and trimming were resolved from the DNA. The table lists 190,000 or so clones, under 90% of them singletons. Germline V gives CDR1 WSHSY, CDR2 SAAADI. CDR3 length equals 15 residues. V was clipped by 6 bases and J by 4 bases; unmatched bases: 10. V usage is TRBV10-2 and J usage is TRBJ2-7; 9 bases map to TRBD1. The clonotype comes from a man aged 35 to 55 with acute or convalescent COVID-19. The material sequenced was peripheral blood. CDR3 DNA: TGCGCCAGCAGCCCCGGGACAGGGCCCCCTTACGAGCAGTACTTC. Translating gives CASSPGTGPPYEQYF.